The 6 T cell receptor beta chains listed next were all sequenced from one sample in a study of cytomegalovirus exposure and HLA in healthy donors. TCRdb's table, derived via immunoSEQ multiplex PCR, lists solely in-frame clones and lacks some. Of 100,000 to 150,000 clones listed, roughly 86% are singletons. Input material: PBMCs. Receptors were obtained from a man aged 25 to 40 in good health and CMV-seronegative.

This chain joins TRBV11-2 and TRBJ1-1, with 7 bases identical to TRBD1. Trimming cost V 1 base and J 4 bases; bases outside gene matches: 3. Germline V lookup: CDR1 SGHAT, CDR2 FQNNGV. The CDR3 runs 14 residues. CDR3 coding DNA: TGTGCCAGCAGCTTAGTTACAGGGGTCACTGAAGCTTTCTTT. Amino acid sequence: CASSLVTGVTEAFF.

The chain is built from TRBV10-2 and TRBJ1-3; the D gene is possibly TRBD1 (6 bases). Germline V gene sequence: CDR1 WSHSY, CDR2 SAAADI. This CDR3 has 17 residues. The ends were cut back, 5 bases at V and 4 bases at J, with 21 bases in the middle. The CDR3 DNA reads TGCGCCAGCAGTTTACAGGGTAGAGGCAAGGAGGGAAACACCATATATTTT. As protein: CASSLQGRGKEGNTIYF.

J is TRBJ1-1 and V is TRBV15; 8 positions match TRBD1. CDR3 length: 14 residues. The germline CDR1 and CDR2 sequences are LNHNV and YYDKDF (reference sequence). Trimming took 2 bases from V and 4 from J; bases not matched to a gene: 3. The CDR3 DNA reads TGTGCCACCAGCAGATCCAGGGGGCTCACTGAAGCTTTCTTT. Translation gives CATSRSRGLTEAFF. The full variable domain, rest sourced from reference TRBV15 and TRBJ1-1, is DAMVIQNPRYQVTQFGKPVTLSCSQTLNHNVMYWYQQKSSQAPKLLFHYYDKDFNNEADTPDNFQSRRPNTSFCFLDIRSPGLGDTAMYLCATSRSRGLTEAFFGQGTRLTVV.

This rearrangement joins TRBV7-2 to TRBJ2-5; TRBD2 aligns across 8 bases. The germline gives CDR1 SGHTA, CDR2 FQGNSA. This CDR3 comprises 16 residues. Trimming took 2 bases from V and 0 from J; bases not matched to a gene: 5. In nucleotides, the CDR3 is TGTGCCAGCAGCTTAACTAGCGGATATTACCAAGAGACCCAGTACTTC. It is translated as CASSLTSGYYQETQYF.

The DNA for the CDR3 is TGTGCCAGCAGTTTAATAGGGACAGGGACAGCACCCCAGCATTTT. This translates into CASSLIGTGTAPQHF. This sequence joins TRBV27 and TRBJ1-5; TRBD1 matches at 9 bases. The V gene end was trimmed by 2 bases and the J gene end by 10 bases; junction bases not matched to a gene: 9. CDR1 and CDR2 from the germline V gene are MNHEY and SMNVEV (reference sequence). The CDR3 consists of 15 residues.

The V and J genes are TRBV6-6 and TRBJ1-2; perhaps TRBD1 as D (5 bases). The CDR3 is 15 residues long. The V end lost 6 bases, the J end lost 5 bases, and 19 bases lay between the germline ends. Per germline, CDR1 MNHNY and CDR2 SVGAGI (reference sequence). In nucleotides, the CDR3 is TGTGCCAGCAGACAGGACGGCCTAGGAGGGTATGGCTACACCTTC. This codes for CASRQDGLGGYGYTF.